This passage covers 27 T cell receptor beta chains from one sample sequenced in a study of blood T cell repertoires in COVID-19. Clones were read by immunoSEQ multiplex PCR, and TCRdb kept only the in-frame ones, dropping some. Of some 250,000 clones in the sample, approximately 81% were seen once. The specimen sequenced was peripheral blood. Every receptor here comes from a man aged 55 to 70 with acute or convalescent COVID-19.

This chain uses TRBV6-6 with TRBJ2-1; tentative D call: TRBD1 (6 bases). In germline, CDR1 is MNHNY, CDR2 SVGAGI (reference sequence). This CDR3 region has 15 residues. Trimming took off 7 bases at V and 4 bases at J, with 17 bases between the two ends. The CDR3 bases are TGTGCCAGCACCCTAGGGCCAGGGGCATACAATGAGCAGTTCTTC. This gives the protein CASTLGPGAYNEQFF.

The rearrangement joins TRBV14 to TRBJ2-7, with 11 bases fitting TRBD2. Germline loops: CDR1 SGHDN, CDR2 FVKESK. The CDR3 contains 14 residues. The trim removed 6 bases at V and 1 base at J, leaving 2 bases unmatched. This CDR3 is CASRTSGASYEQYF. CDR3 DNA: TGTGCCAGCAGGACTAGCGGGGCTTCCTACGAGCAGTACTTC.

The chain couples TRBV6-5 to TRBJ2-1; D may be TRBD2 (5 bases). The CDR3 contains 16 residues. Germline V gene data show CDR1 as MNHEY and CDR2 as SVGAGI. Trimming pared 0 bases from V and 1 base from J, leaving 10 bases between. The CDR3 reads CASSYSSGLSYNEQFF. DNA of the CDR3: TGTGCCAGCAGTTACTCTAGTGGACTTTCCTACAATGAGCAGTTCTTC.

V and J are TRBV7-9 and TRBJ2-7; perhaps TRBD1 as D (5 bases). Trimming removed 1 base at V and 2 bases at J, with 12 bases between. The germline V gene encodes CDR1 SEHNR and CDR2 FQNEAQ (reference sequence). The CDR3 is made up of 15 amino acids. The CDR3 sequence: CASSLGQGAPYEQYF. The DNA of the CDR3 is TGTGCCAGCAGCTTAGGCCAAGGGGCTCCCTACGAGCAGTACTTC.

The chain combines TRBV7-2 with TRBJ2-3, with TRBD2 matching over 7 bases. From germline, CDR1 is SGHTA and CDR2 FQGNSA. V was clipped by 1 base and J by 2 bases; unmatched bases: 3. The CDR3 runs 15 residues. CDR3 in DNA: TGTGCCAGCAGCTTAGGACTAGCTACCACAGATACGCAGTATTTT. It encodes CASSLGLATTDTQYF.

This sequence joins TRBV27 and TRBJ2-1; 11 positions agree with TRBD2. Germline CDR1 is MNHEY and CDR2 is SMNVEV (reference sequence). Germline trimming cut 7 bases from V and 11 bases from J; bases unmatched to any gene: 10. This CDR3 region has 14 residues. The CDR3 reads CASTLLAGVRKQFF. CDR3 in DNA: TGTGCCAGCACCCTACTAGCGGGAGTACGTAAGCAGTTCTTC.

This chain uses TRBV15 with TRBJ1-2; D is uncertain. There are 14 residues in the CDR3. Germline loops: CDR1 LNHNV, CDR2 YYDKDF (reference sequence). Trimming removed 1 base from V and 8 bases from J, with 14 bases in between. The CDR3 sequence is CATSRGGSFEGYTF. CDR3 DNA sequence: TGTGCCACCAGCAGAGGCGGCAGCTTCGAGGGCTACACCTTC.

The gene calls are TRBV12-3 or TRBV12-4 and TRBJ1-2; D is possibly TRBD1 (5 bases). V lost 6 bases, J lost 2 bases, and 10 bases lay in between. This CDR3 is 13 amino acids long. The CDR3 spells CASSLTANYGYTF. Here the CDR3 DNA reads TGTGCCAGCAGCCTGACAGCGAACTATGGCTACACCTTC.

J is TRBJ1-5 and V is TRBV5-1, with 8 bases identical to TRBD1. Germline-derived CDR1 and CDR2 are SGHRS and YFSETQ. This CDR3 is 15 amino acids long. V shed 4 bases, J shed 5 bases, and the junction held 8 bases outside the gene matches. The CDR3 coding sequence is TGCGCCAGCAGCGCTTCCGGGACAGGTGATCAGCCCCAGCATTTT. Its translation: CASSASGTGDQPQHF.

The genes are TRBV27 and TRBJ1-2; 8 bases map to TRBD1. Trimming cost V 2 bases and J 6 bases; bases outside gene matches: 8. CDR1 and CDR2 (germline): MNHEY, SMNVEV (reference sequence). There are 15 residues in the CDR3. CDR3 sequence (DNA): TGTGCCAGCAGTTTAAGACAGGGGAATGGTAATGGCTACACCTTC. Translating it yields CASSLRQGNGNGYTF.

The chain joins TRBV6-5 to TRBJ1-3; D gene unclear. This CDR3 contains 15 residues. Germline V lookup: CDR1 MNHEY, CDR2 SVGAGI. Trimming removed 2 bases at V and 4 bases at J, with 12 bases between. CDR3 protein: CASSYIRGRGNTIYF. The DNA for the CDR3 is TGTGCCAGCAGTTACATACGGGGAAGGGGAAACACCATATATTTT.

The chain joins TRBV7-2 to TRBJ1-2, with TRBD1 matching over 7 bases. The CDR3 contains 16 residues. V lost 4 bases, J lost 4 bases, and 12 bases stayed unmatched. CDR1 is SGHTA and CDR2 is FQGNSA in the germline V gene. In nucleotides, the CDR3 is TGTGCCAGCAGCTCCGGGGGTTCGACAGGGCTCTATGGCTACACCTTC. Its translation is CASSSGGSTGLYGYTF. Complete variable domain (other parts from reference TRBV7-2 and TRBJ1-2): GAGVSQSPSNKVTEKGKDVELRCDPISGHTALYWYRQSLGQGLEFLIYFQGNSAPDKSGLPSDRFSAERTGGSVSTLTIQRTQQEDSAVYLCASSSGGSTGLYGYTFGSGTRLTVV.

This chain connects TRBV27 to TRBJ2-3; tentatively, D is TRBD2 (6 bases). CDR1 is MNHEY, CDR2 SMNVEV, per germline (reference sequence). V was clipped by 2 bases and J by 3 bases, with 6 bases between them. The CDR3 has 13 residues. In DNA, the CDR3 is TGTGCCAGCAGTTTAGCGGGGACAGATACGCAGTATTTT. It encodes CASSLAGTDTQYF.

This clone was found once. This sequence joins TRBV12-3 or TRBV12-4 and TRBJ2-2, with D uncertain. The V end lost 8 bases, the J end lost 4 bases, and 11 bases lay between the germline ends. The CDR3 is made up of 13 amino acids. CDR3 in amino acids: CASREAVTGELFF. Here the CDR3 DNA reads TGTGCCAGCCGCGAGGCGGTCACCGGGGAGCTGTTTTTT.

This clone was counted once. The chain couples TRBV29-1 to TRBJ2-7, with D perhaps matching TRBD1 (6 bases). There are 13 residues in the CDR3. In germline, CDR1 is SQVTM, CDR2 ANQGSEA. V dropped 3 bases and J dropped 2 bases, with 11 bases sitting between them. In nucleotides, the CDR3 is TGCAGCGTTGAGGAGACAGGACCCTACGAGCAGTACTTC. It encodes CSVEETGPYEQYF.

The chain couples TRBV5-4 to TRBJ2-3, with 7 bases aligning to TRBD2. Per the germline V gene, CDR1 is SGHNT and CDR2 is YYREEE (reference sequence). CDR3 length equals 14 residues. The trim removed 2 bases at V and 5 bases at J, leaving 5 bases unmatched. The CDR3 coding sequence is TGTGCCAGCAGCTTTGCGGGGGTGGGAGATACGCAGTATTTT. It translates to CASSFAGVGDTQYF.

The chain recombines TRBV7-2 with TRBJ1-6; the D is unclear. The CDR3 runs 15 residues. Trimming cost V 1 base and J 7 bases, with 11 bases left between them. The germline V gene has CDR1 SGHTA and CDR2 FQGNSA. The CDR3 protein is CASSLGLVGNSPLHF. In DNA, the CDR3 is TGTGCCAGCAGCTTAGGACTGGTTGGGAATTCACCCCTCCACTTT.

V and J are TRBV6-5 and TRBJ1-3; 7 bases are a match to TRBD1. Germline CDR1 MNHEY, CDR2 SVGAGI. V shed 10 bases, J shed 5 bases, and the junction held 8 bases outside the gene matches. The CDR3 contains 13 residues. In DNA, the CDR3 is TGTGCCACCAGCTACAGGGGAAGAAACACCATATATTTT. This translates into CATSYRGRNTIYF.

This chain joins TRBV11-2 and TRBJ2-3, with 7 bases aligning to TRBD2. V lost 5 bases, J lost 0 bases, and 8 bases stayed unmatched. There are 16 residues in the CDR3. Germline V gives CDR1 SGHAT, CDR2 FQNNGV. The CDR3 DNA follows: TGTGCCAGCAGCCAACCCCTAGCGGAGAGCACAGATACGCAGTATTTT. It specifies CASSQPLAESTDTQYF.

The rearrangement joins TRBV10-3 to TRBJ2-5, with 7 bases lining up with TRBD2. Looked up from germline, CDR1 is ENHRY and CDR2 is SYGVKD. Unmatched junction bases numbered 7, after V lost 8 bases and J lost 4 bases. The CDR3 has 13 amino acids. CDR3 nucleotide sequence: TGTGCCATCGCGGGAGCTATAAGAGAGACCCAGTACTTC. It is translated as CAIAGAIRETQYF.

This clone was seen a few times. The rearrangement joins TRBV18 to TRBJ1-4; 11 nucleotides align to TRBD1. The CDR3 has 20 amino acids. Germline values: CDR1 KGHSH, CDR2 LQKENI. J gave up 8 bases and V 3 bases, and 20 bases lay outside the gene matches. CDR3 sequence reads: CASSPLLTGTGGYYGEKLFF. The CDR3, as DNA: TGTGCCAGCTCACCGCTCCTCACCGGGACAGGGGGTTATTATGGCGAAAAACTGTTTTTT.

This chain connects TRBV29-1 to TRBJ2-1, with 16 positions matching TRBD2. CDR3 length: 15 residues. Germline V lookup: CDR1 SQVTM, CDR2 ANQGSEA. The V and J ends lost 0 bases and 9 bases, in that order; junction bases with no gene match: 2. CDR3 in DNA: TGCAGCGTTGAAGAGGGACTAGCGGGAGGGGGTGAGCAGTTCTTC. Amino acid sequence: CSVEEGLAGGGEQFF.

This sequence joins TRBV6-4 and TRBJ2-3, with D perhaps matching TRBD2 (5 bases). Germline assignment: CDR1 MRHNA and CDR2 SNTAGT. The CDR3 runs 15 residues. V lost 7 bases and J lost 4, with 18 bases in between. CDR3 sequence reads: CASIRTPLSPDTQYF. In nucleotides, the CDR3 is TGTGCCAGCATTAGGACTCCCCTAAGCCCAGATACGCAGTATTTT.

CDR3 nucleotides: TGCGCCAGCAGCTTGACGGGGAACACTGAAGCTTTCTTT. It specifies CASSLTGNTEAFF. The chain uses TRBV5-1 and TRBJ1-1; no clear D gene. The CDR3 runs 13 residues. Germline CDR1 SGHRS, CDR2 YFSETQ. V lost 1 base to trimming and J lost 1 base, with 5 bases between them.

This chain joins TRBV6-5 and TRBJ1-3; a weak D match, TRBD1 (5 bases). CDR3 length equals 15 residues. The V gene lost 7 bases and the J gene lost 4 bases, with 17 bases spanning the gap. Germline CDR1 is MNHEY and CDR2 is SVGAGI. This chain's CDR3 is CASTTWGVIGNTIYF. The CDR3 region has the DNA TGTGCCAGCACCACCTGGGGGGTAATCGGAAACACCATATATTTT.

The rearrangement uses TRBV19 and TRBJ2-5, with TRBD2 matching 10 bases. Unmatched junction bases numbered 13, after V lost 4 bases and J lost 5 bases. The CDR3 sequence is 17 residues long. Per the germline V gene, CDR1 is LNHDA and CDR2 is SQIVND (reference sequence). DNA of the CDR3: TGTGCCAGTAGTACCTCCGACACTAGCGGGGTGCGGGAGACCCAGTACTTC. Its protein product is CASSTSDTSGVRETQYF.

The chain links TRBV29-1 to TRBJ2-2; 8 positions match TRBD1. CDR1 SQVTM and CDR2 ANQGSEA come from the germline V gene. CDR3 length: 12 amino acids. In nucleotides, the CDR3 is TGCAGGGCAGACAGGGGTACCGGGGAGCTGTTTTTT. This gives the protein CRADRGTGELFF.